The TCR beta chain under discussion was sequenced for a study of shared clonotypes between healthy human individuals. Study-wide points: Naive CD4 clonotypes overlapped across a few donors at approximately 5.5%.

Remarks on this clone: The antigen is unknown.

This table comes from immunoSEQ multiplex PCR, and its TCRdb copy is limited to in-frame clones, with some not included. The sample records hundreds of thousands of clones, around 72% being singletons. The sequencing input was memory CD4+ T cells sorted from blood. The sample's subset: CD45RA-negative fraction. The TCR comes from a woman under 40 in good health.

CDR3 protein: CASSFSGSGATDTQYF. The CDR3 DNA reads as TGCGCCAGCAGCTTCAGCGGGAGTGGGGCCACAGATACGCAGTATTTT. This chain connects TRBV5-1 to TRBJ2-3, with 8 bases aligning to TRBD2. CDR1 and CDR2 (germline): SGHRS, YFSETQ. V dropped 2 bases and J dropped 2; count of bases not matched to a gene: 7. CDR3 size: 16 residues.